Each of the 3 T cell receptor beta chains below was sequenced from the same sample in a study of shared clonotypes between healthy human individuals. TCRdb's table, derived via immunoSEQ multiplex PCR, lists solely in-frame clones and lacks some. Among around 1.9 million clones listed, around 93% were seen once. CD45RO-negative cells were positively selected for CCR7, leaving out terminally differentiated effector memory CD45RA+ cells. Sequenced material: naive CD8+ T cells from PBMCs. These receptors originate from a young man in good health. Some clones in this sample may be carry-over from other donors' samples.

The V and J genes are TRBV9 and TRBJ1-1; possibly TRBD1 for D (5 bases). This CDR3 has 14 amino acids. Trimming removed 5 bases at V and 0 bases at J, with 11 bases between. Germline-derived CDR1 and CDR2 are SGDLS and YYNGEE. Here the CDR3 reads CASRAGIMNTEAFF. DNA of the CDR3: TGTGCCAGCAGAGCAGGGATTATGAACACTGAAGCTTTCTTT.

The chain combines TRBV5-1 with TRBJ2-7; D is undetermined. Germline V CDR1 and CDR2: SGHRS, YFSETQ. The CDR3 is made up of 12 amino acids. Between the trimmed V and J ends, which lost 3 bases and 0 bases, there was a span of 4 bases. The CDR3 region is CASSWNSYEQYF. CDR3 sequence (DNA): TGCGCCAGCAGCTGGAACTCCTACGAGCAGTACTTC. Full variable domain (remainder filled in from reference TRBV5-1 and TRBJ2-7): KAGVTQTPRYLIKTRGQQVTLSCSPISGHRSVSWYQQTPGQGLQFLFEYFSETQRNKGNFPGRFSGRQFSNSRSEMNVSTLELGDSALYLCASSWNSYEQYFGPGTRLTVT.

V is TRBV19 and J is TRBJ1-5; D unclear. This CDR3 has 15 residues. Looked up from germline, CDR1 is LNHDA and CDR2 is SQIVND (reference sequence). V shed 5 bases and J shed 7 bases, with 18 bases lying between them. DNA for the CDR3: TGTGCCAGTAGTGCGACCCAAAGTAGGGTCCAGCCCCAGCATTTT. Its protein is CASSATQSRVQPQHF.